Presented here are 8 T cell receptor beta chains from one specimen sequenced in a study of identical twins. From the 5' RACE reads, TCRdb called clonotypes with MiXCR, one entry per CDR3 protein. The sample lists about 340,000 distinct CDR3 sequences, about 12% occurring once. This same sample was also part of a study on yellow fever vaccine responses in identical twins.

Sequenced: CD8+ T cells sorted from blood. The receptors were gathered from a woman aged 18-35 years in good health.

This clonotype was found many times. The chain uses TRBV20-1 and TRBJ2-7; D not resolved. Trimming removed 2 bases from V and 4 bases from J, with 12 bases in between. The CDR3 contains 13 residues. In germline, CDR1 is DFQATT, CDR2 SNEGSKA (reference sequence). The CDR3 spells CSARPFTSYEQYV. CDR3 in DNA: TGCAGTGCTAGACCATTTACATCGTACGAGCAGTACGTC.

This clonotype was seen a handful of times. V is TRBV5-1 and J is TRBJ2-7; TRBD2 is a possible D gene (6 bases). CDR1 is SGHRS, CDR2 YFSETQ, per germline. CDR3 length: 13 residues. V lost 1 base and J lost 3, with 8 bases in between. This CDR3 is CASSLRGNYEQYF. As DNA, the CDR3 is TGCGCCAGCAGCTTGCGGGGGAACTACGAGCAGTACTTC.

V and J are TRBV6-1 and TRBJ2-3, with TRBD1 matching 10 bases. Germline-derived CDR1 and CDR2 are MNHNS and SASEGT. Unmatched junction bases numbered 9, after V lost 6 bases and J lost 3 bases. The CDR3 has 16 residues. CDR3 coding DNA: TGTGCCAGCAGACGACCCGGGACAGGGGCGACAGATACGCAGTATTTT. Protein: CASRRPGTGATDTQYF.

The J gene is TRBJ1-1, the V gene TRBV4-2; possibly TRBD1 for D (5 bases). The V end lost 0 bases, the J end lost 10 bases, and 9 bases lay between the germline ends. Germline loops: CDR1 LGHNA, CDR2 YNFKEQ. CDR3 length equals 12 residues. The CDR3: CASSQDSGGAFF. Written as DNA, the CDR3 is TGTGCCAGCAGCCAAGATAGTGGGGGAGCTTTCTTT.

The CDR3 DNA is TGTGCCACCAGCAAAAGAGGGACACTAGAATATCTTGGCTACACCTTC. Its protein product is CATSKRGTLEYLGYTF. The chain employs TRBV15 and TRBJ1-2; a possible D gene is TRBD1 (6 bases). The CDR3 extends over 16 amino acids. The V and J ends lost 4 bases and 7 bases respectively, with 22 bases between them. Germline CDR1 LNHNV, CDR2 YYDKDF (reference sequence). The complete variable domain, with remaining parts taken from reference TRBV15 and TRBJ1-2, reads DAMVIQNPRYQVTQFGKPVTLSCSQTLNHNVMYWYQQKSSQAPKLLFHYYDKDFNNEADTPDNFQSRRPNTSFCFLDIRSPGLGDTAMYLCATSKRGTLEYLGYTFGSGTRLTVV.

This clonotype came up a few times. The chain has TRBV15 and TRBJ1-1, with a possible D match to TRBD1 (5 bases). The germline V gene encodes CDR1 LNHNV and CDR2 YYDKDF (reference sequence). This CDR3 has 13 residues. Trimming shortened V by 5 bases and J by 1 base, and 8 bases separated the two germline ends. The CDR3 protein is CATSPQGNTEAFF. The CDR3 DNA reads as TGTGCCACCAGCCCCCAGGGGAACACTGAAGCTTTCTTT.

This clonotype was counted a few times. The chain joins TRBV7-6 to TRBJ2-2, with a tentative D call TRBD2 (6 bases). Between the trimmed V and J ends, which lost 4 bases and 0 bases, there was a span of 12 bases. The germline CDR1 and CDR2 sequences are SGHVS and FNYEAQ. The CDR3 totals 16 residues. The CDR3 loop is CASSYPGGANTGELFF. The CDR3 DNA sequence: TGTGCCAGCAGCTACCCCGGCGGGGCGAACACCGGGGAGCTGTTTTTT. Variable domain in full (rest from reference TRBV7-6 and TRBJ2-2): GAGVSQSPRYKVTKRGQDVALRCDPISGHVSLYWYRQALGQGPEFLTYFNYEAQQDKSGLPNDRFSAERPEGSISTLTIQRTEQRDSAMYRCASSYPGGANTGELFFGEGSRLTVL.

The gene calls are TRBV11-3 and TRBJ2-3; 12 bases map to TRBD2. V trimming: 6 bases; J trimming: 7 bases; junction bases outside the gene matches: 11. Germline CDR1 reads SGHNT; CDR2 reads YENEEA. The CDR3 loop spans 16 amino acids. The DNA for the CDR3 is TGTGCCAGCAGTCCCCGACTAGCGGGGGATCGGTATACGCAGTATTTT. Translated, it gives CASSPRLAGDRYTQYF.